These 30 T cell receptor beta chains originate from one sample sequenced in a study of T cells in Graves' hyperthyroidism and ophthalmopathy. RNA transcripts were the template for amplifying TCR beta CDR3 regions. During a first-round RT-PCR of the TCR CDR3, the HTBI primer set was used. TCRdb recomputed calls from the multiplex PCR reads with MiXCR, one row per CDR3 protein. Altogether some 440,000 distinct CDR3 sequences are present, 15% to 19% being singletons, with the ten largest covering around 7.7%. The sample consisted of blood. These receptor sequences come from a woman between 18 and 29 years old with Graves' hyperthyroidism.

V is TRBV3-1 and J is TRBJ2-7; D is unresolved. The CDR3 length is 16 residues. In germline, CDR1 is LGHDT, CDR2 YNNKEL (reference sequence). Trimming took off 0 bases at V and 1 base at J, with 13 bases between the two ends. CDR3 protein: CASSQETSLSSYEQYF. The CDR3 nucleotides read TGTGCCAGCAGCCAAGAAACGTCCCTGTCATCCTACGAGCAGTACTTC.

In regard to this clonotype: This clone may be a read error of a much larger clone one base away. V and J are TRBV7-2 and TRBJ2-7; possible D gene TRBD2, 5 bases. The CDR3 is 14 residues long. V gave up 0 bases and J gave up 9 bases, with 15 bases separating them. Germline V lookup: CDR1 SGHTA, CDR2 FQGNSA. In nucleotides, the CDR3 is TGTGCCAGCAGCTTAGCGGCGGGCGCAAACGGGCAGTACTTC. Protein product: CASSLAAGANGQYF.

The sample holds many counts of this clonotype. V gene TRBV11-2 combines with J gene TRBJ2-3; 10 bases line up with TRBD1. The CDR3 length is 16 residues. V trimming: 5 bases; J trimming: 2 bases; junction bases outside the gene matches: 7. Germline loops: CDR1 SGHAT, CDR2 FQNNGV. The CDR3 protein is CASSPWTGGFTDTQYF. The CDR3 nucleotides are TGTGCCAGCAGCCCTTGGACAGGGGGTTTCACAGATACGCAGTATTTT.

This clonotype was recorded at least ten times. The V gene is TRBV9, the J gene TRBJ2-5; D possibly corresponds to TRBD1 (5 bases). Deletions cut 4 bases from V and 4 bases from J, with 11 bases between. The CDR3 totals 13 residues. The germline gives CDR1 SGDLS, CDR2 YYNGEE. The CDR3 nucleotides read TGTGCCAGCAGCACGACAGAAACAGAGACCCAGTACTTC. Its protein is CASSTTETETQYF.

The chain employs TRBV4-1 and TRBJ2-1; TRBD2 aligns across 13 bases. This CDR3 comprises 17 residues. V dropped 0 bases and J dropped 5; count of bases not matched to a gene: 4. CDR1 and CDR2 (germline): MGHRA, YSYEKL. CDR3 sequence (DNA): TGCGCCAGCAGCCAAGATACACTAGCGGGGGGGCACAATGAGCAGTTCTTC. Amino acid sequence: CASSQDTLAGGHNEQFF.

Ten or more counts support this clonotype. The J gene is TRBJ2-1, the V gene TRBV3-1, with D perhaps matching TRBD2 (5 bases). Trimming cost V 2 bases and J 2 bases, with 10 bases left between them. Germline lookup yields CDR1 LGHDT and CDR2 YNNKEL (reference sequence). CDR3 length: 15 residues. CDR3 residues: CASSQLASTYNEQFF. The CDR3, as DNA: TGTGCCAGCAGCCAACTAGCTTCAACCTACAATGAGCAGTTCTTC.

The CDR3 loop reads CASSLSGANNNEQFF. DNA for the CDR3: TGCGCCAGCAGCTTGTCCGGAGCTAACAACAATGAGCAGTTCTTC. The chain is built from TRBV5-1 and TRBJ2-1; D not certain. The germline V and J ends were trimmed by 1 base and 5 bases, with 13 bases remaining between them. Germline V CDR1 and CDR2: SGHRS, YFSETQ. The length of the CDR3 is 15 residues.

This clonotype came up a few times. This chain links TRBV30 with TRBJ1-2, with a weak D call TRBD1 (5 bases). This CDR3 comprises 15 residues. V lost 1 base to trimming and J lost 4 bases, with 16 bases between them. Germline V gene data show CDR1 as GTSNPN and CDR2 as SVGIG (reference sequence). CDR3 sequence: CAWSADTGGRYGYTF. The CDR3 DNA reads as TGTGCCTGGAGTGCTGACACCGGGGGTCGCTATGGCTACACCTTC.

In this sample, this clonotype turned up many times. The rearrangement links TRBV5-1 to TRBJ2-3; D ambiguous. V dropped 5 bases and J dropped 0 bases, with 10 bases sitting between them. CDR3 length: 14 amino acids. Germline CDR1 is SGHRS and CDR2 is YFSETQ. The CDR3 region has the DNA TGCGCCAGCAGGCGAGGAGTTAGCACAGATACGCAGTATTTT. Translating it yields CASRRGVSTDTQYF.

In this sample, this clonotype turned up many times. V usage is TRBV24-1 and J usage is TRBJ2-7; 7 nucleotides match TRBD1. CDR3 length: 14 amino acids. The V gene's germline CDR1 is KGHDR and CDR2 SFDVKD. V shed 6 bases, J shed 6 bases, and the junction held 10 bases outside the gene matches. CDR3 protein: CATSFPLHRGEQYF. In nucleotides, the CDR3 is TGTGCCACCAGTTTCCCGCTGCACAGGGGCGAGCAGTACTTC.

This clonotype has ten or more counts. CDR3 loop: CASSPRQGADTQYF. The DNA of the CDR3 is TGCGCCAGCAGCCCTAGGCAGGGAGCAGATACGCAGTATTTT. J is TRBJ2-3 and V is TRBV5-1; D possibly matches TRBD1 or TRBD2 (5 bases each). V was pared by 4 bases and J by 4 bases, with 13 bases between. Germline loops: CDR1 SGHRS, CDR2 YFSETQ. The CDR3 contains 14 residues.

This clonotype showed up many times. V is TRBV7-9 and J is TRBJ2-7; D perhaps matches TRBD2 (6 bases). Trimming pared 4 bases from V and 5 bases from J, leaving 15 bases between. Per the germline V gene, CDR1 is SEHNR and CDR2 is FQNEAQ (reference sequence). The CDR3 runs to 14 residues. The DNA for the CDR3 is TGTGCCAGCAGCTCCTCTCCGGGAGCCCACGAGCAGTACTTC. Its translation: CASSSSPGAHEQYF.

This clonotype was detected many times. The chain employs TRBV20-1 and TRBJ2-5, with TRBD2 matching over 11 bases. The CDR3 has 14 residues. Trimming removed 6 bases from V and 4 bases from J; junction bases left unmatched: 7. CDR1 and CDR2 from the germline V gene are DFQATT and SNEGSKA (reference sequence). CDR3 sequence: CSAAGLAGRETQYF. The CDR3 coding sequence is TGCAGTGCCGCAGGACTAGCGGGCCGAGAGACCCAGTACTTC.

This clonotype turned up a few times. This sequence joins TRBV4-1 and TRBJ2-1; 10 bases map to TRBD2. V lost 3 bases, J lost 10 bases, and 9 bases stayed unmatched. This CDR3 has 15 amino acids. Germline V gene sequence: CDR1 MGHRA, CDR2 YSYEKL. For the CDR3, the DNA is TGCGCCAGCAGCCAGCTACTAGCGGGACGTCGGGAGCAGTTCTTC. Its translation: CASSQLLAGRREQFF.

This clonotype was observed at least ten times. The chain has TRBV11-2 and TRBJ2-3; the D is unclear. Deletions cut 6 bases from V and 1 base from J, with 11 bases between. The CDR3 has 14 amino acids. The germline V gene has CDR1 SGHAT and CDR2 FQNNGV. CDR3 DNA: TGTGCCAGCAGACAAACATTCCGCACAGATACGCAGTATTTT. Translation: CASRQTFRTDTQYF.

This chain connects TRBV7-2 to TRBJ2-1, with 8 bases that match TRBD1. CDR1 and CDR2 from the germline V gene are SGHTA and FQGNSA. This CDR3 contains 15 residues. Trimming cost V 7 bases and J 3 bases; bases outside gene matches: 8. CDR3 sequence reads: CASTKGRGLYNEQFF. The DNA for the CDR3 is TGTGCCAGCACAAAGGGCAGGGGGCTCTACAATGAGCAGTTCTTC.

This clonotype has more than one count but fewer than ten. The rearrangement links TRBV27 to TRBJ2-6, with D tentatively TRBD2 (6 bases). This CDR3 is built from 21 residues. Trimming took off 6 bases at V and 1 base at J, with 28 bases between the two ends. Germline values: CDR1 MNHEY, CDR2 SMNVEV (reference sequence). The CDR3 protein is CASSFIWGKMCGASGANVLTF. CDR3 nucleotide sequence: TGTGCCAGCAGCTTTATTTGGGGGAAGATGTGCGGGGCGTCTGGGGCCAACGTCCTGACTTTC. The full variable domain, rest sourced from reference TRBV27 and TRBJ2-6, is EAQVTQNPRYLITVTGKKLTVTCSQNMNHEYMSWYRQDPGLGLRQIYYSMNVEVTDKGDVPEGYKVSRKEKRNFPLILESPSPNQTSLYFCASSFIWGKMCGASGANVLTFGAGSRLTVL.

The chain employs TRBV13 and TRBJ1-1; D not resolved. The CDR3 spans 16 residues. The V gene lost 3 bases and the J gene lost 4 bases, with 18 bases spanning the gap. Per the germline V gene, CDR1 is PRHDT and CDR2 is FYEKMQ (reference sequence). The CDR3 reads CASSLVPSVGFTEAFF. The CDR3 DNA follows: TGTGCCAGCAGCTTGGTCCCCTCGGTCGGGTTCACTGAAGCTTTCTTT.

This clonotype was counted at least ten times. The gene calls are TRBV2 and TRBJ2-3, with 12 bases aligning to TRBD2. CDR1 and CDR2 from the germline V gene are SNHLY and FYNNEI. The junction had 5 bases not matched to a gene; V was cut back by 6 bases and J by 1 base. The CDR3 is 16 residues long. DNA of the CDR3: TGTGCCAGCAGGGCTCGGACTAGCGGGGGCACAGATACGCAGTATTTT. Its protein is CASRARTSGGTDTQYF.

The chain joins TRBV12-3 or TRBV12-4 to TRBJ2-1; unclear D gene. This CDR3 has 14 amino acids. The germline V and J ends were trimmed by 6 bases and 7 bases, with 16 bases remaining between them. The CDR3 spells CASSPTGHGNEQFF. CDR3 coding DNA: TGTGCCAGCAGCCCGACGGGTCATGGAAATGAGCAGTTCTTC.

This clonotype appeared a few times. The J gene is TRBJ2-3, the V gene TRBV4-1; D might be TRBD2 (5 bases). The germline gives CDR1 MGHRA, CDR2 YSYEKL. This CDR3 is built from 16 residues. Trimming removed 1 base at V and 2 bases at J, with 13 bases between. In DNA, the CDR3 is TGCGCCAGCAGCCAAGGCATAGCAGACTACACAGATACGCAGTATTTT. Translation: CASSQGIADYTDTQYF.

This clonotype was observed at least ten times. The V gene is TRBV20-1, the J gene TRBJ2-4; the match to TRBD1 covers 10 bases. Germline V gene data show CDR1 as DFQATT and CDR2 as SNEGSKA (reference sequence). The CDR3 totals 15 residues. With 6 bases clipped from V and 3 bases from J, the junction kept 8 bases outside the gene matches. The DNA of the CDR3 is TGCAGTGCCCCGGCGGGGACAGGGGTCAAAAACATTCAGTACTTC. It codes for CSAPAGTGVKNIQYF.

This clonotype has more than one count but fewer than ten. In DNA, the CDR3 is TGTGCCAGCAGCGGCCAGGGGCTAGCGGGAAAGTACAATGAGCAGTTCTTC. This gives the protein CASSGQGLAGKYNEQFF. The chain joins TRBV9 to TRBJ2-1; 9 positions match TRBD2. This CDR3 is built from 17 residues. The J segment lost 4 bases and the V segment lost 3 bases, leaving 11 bases of the junction unmatched. CDR1 is SGDLS and CDR2 is YYNGEE in the germline V gene.

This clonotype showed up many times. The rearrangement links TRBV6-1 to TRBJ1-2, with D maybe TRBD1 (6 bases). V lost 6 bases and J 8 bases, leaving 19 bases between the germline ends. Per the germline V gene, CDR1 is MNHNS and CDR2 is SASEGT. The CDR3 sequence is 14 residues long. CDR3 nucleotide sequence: TGTGCCAGCAGGGGGGCCGGCCCGGGGAGAGGCTACACCTTC. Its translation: CASRGAGPGRGYTF.

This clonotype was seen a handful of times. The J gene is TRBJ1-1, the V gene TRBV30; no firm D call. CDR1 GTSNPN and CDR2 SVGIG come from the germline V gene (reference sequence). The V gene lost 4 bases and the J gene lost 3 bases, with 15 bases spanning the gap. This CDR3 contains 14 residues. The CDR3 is CAWTVRVSDTEAFF. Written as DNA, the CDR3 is TGTGCCTGGACCGTGAGGGTTAGTGACACTGAAGCTTTCTTT.

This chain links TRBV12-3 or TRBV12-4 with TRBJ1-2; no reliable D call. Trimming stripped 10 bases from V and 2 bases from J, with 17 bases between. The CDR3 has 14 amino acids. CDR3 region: CATTEAGSNYGYTF. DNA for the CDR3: TGTGCCACTACGGAGGCGGGTTCGAACTATGGCTACACCTTC.

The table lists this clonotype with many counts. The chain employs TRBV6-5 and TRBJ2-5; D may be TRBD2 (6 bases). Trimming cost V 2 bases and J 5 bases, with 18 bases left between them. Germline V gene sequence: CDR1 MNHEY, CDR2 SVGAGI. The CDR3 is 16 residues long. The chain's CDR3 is CASSYRGLPPSETQYF. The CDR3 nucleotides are TGTGCCAGCAGTTACAGAGGACTACCCCCTTCGGAGACCCAGTACTTC.

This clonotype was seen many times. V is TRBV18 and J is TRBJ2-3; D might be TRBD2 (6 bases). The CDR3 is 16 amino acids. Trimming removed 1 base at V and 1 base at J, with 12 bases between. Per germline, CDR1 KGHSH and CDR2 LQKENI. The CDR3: CASSPRRASGTDTQYF. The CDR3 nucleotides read TGTGCCAGCTCACCACGGAGGGCGAGCGGCACAGATACGCAGTATTTT.

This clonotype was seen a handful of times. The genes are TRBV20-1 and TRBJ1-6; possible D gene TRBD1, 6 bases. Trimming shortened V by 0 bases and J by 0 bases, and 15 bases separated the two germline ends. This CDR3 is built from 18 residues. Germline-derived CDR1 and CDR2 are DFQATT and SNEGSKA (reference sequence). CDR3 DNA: TGCAGTGCTAGAGAGGCGACAGGCCCGAGCTCCTATAATTCACCCCTCCACTTT. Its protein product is CSAREATGPSSYNSPLHF.

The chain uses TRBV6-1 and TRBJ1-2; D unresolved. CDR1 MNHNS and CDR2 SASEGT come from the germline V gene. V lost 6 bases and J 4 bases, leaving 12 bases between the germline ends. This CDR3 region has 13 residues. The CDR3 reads CASSSGRTYGYTF. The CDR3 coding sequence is TGTGCCAGCAGCTCCGGACGGACCTATGGCTACACCTTC.